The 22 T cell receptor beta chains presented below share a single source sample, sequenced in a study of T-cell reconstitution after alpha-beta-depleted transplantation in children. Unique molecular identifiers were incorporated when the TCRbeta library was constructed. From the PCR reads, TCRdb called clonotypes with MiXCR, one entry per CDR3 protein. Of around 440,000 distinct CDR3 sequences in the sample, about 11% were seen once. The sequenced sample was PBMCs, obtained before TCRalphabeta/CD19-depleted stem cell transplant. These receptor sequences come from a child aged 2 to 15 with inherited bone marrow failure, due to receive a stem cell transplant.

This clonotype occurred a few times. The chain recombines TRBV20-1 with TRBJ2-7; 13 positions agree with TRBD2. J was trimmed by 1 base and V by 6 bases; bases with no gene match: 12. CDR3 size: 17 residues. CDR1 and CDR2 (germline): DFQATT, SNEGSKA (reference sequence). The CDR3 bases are TGCAGTGCGGGAGGGACTAGCGGGACCCTAAGATCCTACGAGCAGTACTTC. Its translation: CSAGGTSGTLRSYEQYF.

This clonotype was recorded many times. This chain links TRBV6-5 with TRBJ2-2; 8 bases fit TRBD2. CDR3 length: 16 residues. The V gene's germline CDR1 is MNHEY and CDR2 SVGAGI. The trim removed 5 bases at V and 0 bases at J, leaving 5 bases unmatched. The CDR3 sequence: CASSTLAGPNTGELFF. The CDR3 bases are TGTGCCAGCAGTACTTTAGCGGGACCGAACACCGGGGAGCTGTTTTTT.

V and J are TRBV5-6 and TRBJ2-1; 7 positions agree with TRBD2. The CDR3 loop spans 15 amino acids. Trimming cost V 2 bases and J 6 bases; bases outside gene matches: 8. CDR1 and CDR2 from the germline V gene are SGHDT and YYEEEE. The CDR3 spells CASSFVASGGNEQFF. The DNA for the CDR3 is TGTGCCAGCAGCTTCGTGGCTAGCGGTGGCAATGAGCAGTTCTTC.

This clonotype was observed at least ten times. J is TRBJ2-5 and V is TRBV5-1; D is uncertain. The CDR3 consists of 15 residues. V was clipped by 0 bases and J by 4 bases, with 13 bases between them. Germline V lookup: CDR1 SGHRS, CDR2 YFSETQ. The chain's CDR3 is CASSLASSSIETQYF. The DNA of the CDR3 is TGCGCCAGCAGCTTGGCTTCCAGCAGTATAGAGACCCAGTACTTC. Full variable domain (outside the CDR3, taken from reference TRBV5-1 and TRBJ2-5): KAGVTQTPRYLIKTRGQQVTLSCSPISGHRSVSWYQQTPGQGLQFLFEYFSETQRNKGNFPGRFSGRQFSNSRSEMNVSTLELGDSALYLCASSLASSSIETQYFGPGTRLLVL.

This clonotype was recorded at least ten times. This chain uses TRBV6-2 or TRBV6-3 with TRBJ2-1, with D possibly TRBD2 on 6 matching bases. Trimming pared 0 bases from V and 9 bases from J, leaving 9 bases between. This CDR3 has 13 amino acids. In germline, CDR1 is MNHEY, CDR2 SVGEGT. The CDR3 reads CASSYSTGGEQFF. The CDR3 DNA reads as TGTGCCAGCAGTTACTCGACCGGGGGTGAGCAGTTCTTC.

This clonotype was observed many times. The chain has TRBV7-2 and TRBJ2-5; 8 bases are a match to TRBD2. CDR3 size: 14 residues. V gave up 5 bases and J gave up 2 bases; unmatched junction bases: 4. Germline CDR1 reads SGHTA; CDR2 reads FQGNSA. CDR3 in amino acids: CASSAGRGQETQYF. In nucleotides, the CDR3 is TGTGCCAGCAGCGCCGGGAGGGGGCAAGAGACCCAGTACTTC.

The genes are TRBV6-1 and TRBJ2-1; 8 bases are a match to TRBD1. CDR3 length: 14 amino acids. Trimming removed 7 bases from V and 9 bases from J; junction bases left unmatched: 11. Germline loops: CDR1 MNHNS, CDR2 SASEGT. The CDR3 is CASKSGQVGIEQFF. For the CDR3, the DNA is TGTGCCAGCAAGTCGGGACAGGTAGGAATTGAGCAGTTCTTC.

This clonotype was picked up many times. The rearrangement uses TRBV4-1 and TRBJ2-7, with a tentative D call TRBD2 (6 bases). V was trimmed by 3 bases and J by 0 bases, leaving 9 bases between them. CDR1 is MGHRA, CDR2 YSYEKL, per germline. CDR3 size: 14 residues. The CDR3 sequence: CASSHASVSYEQYF. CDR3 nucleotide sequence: TGCGCCAGCAGCCACGCTAGCGTCTCCTACGAGCAGTACTTC.

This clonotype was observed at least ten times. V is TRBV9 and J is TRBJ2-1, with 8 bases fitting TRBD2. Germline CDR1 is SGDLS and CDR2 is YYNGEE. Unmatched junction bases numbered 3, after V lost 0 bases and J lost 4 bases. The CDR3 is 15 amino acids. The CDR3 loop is CASSVGTSLYNEQFF. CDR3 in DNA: TGTGCCAGCAGCGTAGGGACTAGCCTGTACAATGAGCAGTTCTTC.

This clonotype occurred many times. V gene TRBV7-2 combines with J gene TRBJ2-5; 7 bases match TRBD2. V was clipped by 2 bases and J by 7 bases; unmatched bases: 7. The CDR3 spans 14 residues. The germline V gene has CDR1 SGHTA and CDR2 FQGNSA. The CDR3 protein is CASSLWRGSGTQYF. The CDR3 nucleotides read TGTGCCAGCAGCTTATGGCGCGGGAGCGGGACCCAGTACTTC.

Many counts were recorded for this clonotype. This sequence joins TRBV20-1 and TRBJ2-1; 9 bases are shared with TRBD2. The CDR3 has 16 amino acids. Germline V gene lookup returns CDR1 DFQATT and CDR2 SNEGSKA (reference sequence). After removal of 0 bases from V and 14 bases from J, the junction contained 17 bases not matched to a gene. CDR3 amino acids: CSARDALAGFSPSKFF. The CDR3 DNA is TGCAGTGCTAGAGATGCCCTAGCGGGATTTAGTCCTAGTAAGTTCTTC.

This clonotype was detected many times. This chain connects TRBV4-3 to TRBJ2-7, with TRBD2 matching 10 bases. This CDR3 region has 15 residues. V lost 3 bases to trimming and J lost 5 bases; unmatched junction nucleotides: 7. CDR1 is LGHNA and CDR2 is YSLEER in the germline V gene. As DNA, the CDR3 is TGCGCCAGCAGCCACCTACTAGCGGGAACGGACGAGCAGTACTTC. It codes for CASSHLLAGTDEQYF.

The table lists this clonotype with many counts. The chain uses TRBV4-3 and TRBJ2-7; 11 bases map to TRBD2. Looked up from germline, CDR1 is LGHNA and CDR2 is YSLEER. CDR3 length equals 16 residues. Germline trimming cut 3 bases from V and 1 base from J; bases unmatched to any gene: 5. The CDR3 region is CASSQGIAGGSYEQYF. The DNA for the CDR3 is TGCGCCAGCAGCCAGGGTATAGCGGGAGGGTCCTACGAGCAGTACTTC.

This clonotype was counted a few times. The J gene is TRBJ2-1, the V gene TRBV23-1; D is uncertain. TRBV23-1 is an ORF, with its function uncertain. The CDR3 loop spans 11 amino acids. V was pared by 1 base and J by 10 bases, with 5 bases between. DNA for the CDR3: TGCGCCAGCAGTCAATACTCGGAGCAGTTCTTC. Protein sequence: CASSQYSEQFF.

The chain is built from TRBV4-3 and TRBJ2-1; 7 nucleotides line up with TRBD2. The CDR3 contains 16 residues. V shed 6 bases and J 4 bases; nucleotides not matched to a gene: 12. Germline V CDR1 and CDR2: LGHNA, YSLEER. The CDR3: CASRQEGLAAYNEQFF. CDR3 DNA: TGCGCCAGCAGGCAGGAGGGGCTAGCGGCTTACAATGAGCAGTTCTTC.

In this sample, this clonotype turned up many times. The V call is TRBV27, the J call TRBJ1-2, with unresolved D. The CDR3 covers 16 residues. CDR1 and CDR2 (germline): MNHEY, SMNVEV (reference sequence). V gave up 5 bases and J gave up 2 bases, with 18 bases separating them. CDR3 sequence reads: CASSPSGGEQNYGYTF. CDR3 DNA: TGTGCCAGCAGTCCATCGGGTGGAGAACAGAACTATGGCTACACCTTC.

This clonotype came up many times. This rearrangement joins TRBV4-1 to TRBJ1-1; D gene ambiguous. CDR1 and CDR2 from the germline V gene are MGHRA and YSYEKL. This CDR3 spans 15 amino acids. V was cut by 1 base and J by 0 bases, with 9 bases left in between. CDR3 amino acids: CASSQVLYLNTEAFF. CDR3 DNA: TGCGCCAGCAGCCAAGTTCTCTACTTGAACACTGAAGCTTTCTTT.

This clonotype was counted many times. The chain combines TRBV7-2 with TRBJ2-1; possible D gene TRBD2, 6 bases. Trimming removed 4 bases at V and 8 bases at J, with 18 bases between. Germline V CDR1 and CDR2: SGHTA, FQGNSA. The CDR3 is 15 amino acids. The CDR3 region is CASSSRTGVRDEQFF. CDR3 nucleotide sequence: TGTGCCAGCAGCTCCCGGACGGGAGTAAGGGATGAGCAGTTCTTC.

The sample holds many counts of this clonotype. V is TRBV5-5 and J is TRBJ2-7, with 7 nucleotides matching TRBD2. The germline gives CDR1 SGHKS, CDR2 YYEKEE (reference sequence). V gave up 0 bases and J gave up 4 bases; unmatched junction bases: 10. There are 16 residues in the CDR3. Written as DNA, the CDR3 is TGTGCCAGCAGCTTGGACCCGAGACTAGCCTTGTACGAGCAGTACTTC. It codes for CASSLDPRLALYEQYF.

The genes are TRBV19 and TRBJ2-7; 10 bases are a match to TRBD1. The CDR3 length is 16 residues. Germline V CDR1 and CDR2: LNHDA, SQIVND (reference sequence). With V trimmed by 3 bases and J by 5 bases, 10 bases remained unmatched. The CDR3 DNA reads TGTGCCAGTAGTATCCCGCGGGACAGGGGAGAAAACGAGCAGTACTTC. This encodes CASSIPRDRGENEQYF.

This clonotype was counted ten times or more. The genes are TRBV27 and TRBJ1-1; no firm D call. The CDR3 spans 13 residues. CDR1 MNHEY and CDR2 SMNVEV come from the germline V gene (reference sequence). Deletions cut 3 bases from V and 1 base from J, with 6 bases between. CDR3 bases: TGTGCCAGCAGTTTCCTAGAGAACACTGAAGCTTTCTTT. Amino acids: CASSFLENTEAFF.

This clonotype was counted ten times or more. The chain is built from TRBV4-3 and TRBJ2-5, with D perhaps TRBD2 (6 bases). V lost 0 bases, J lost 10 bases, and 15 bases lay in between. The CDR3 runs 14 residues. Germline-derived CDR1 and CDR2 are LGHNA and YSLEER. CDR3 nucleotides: TGCGCCAGCAGCCAAGATCTTAGCGAGGGAGGCCAGTACTTC. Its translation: CASSQDLSEGGQYF.